This TCR beta chain was documented in a study of blood T cell repertoires in COVID-19. Enrollment of patients from Seattle took place during active infection, with longitudinal follow-up. Deletions cut 5 bases from V and 1 base from J, with 12 bases between. The CDR3 extends over 14 amino acids. From germline, CDR1 is SEHNR and CDR2 FQNEAQ (reference sequence). TCRdb's table, derived via immunoSEQ multiplex PCR, lists solely in-frame clones and lacks some. This table has hundreds of thousands of clones, around 88% appearing once. The chain combines TRBV7-9 with TRBJ2-7, with D tentatively TRBD1 (6 bases). The TCR originated in a woman in her sixties with COVID-19, enrolled during active disease. Sequenced material: peripheral blood. CDR3 residues: CASSHPTGSYEQYF. Written as DNA, the CDR3 is TGTGCCAGCAGCCATCCCACAGGGTCCTACGAGCAGTACTTC.